This TCR beta chain was sequenced in a study of shared clonotypes between healthy human individuals. In regard to this clone: Antigen specificity is unknown.

The study ran the assay at deep level. Repertoires were generated with immunoSEQ multiplex PCR, while TCRdb's copy carries only in-frame clones and drops some. This table holds over 1.4 million clones, roughly 96% found once. The CDR3 consists of 14 residues. The V gene's germline CDR1 is KGHSH and CDR2 LQKENI. Between the trimmed V and J ends, which lost 4 bases and 3 bases, there was a span of 13 bases. Regarding the study as a whole: Depth was large, yet rarefaction showed that sorted-subset sequencing was incomplete. Donor scarcity curtailed the genetic and exposure-history diversity represented herein.

The sequence was obtained from a man aged 25 to 40 in good health. Sequencing was done on a sample of naive CD4+ T cells sorted from blood. Subset given: CD45RA+ positively selected. The chain employs TRBV18 and TRBJ2-7, with D perhaps TRBD1 (6 bases). CDR3 in amino acids: CASSRGDTYYEQYF. As DNA, the CDR3 is TGTGCCAGCTCACGTGGGGACACCTACTACGAGCAGTACTTC.